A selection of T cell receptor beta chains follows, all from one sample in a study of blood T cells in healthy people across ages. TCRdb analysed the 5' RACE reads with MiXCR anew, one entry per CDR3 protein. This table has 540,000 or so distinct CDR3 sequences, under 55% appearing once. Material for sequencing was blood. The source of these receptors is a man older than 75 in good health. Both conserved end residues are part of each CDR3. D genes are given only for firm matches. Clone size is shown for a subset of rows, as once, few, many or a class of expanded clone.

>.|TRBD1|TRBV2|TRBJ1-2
CASSGRGHSYGYTF
TGTGCCAGCAGTGGGAGGGGGCACAGCTATGGCTACACCTTC
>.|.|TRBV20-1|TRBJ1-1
CSARVTAGETEAFF
TGCAGTGCTAGAGTTACCGCAGGGGAGACTGAAGCTTTCTTT
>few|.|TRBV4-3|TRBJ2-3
CASSHEGGTGGDTQYF
TGCGCCAGCAGCCACGAGGGGGGAACGGGAGGAGATACGCAGTATTTT
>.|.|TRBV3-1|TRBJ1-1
CASSQLGTTEAFF
TGTGCCAGCAGCCAATTAGGCACCACTGAAGCTTTCTTT
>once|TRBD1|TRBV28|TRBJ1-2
CASRLTGGDGYTF
TGTGCCAGCAGACTGACAGGGGGCGATGGCTACACCTTC
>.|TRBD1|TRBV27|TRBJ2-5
CASSQGARETQYF
TGCGCCAGCAGCCAGGGGGCTCGAGAGACCCAGTACTTC
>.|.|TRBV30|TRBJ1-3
CAWSIGSSGNTIYF
TGTGCCTGGAGTATTGGGAGCTCTGGAAACACCATATATTTT
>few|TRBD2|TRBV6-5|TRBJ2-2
CASTPWRERGTGELFF
TGTGCCAGCACCCCCTGGCGGGAGAGGGGCACCGGGGAGCTGTTTTTT
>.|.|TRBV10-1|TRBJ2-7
CASSDHRGNYEQYF
TGCGCCAGCAGTGACCACCGGGGGAACTACGAGCAGTACTTC
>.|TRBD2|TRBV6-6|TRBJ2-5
CASSYRAGGLETQYF
TGTGCCAGCAGTTACAGAGCGGGGGGATTAGAGACCCAGTACTTC
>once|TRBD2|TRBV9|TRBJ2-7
CASSVVGSGVYNEQYF
TGTGCCAGCAGCGTAGTAGGTAGCGGGGTATACAATGAGCAGTACTTC
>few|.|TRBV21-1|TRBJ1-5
CASSKVDRGRNNQPQHF
TGTGCCAGCAGCAAAGTTGACAGGGGGAGGAACAATCAGCCCCAGCATTTT
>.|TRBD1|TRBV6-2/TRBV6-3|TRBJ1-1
CASREDRVNTEAFF
TGTGCCAGCAGGGAGGACAGGGTGAACACTGAAGCTTTCTTT
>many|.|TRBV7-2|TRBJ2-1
CASSLRGGNEQFF
TGTGCCAGCAGCTTAAGGGGGGGGAATGAGCAGTTCTTC
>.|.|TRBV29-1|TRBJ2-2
CSVGRSNTGELFF
TGCAGCGTTGGACGGTCGAACACCGGGGAGCTGTTTTTT